There are many counts of the clone carrying this T cell receptor (beta chain). What it binds is unknown. The data originate from a study of tumor and adjacent non-tumor tissue in lung cancer. Study details: The patients, approximately 9 men and about 5 women, were roughly 30 to 80 with stage I to III disease. Broader study findings: Tumor tissue had significantly higher TCR diversity than normal lung. Tumor repertoires had a smaller top 100 clone share than normal lung. Shorter survival was associated with higher TCR diversity in tumors.

The CDR3 extends over 17 amino acids. CDR1 is SGHAT, CDR2 FQNNGV, per germline. The V gene end was trimmed by 5 bases and the J gene end by 5 bases; junction bases not matched to a gene: 12. No cell sorting was done before RNA was extracted from the tissue. The library came from three nested PCR rounds adapted from ARM-PCR protocols. TCRdb analysed the multiplex PCR reads with MiXCR anew, one entry per CDR3 protein. This sample has roughly 140,000 distinct CDR3 sequences; 66% occur once, and the top ten carry roughly 18%. This TCR was sampled from a man in his sixties with small cell lung cancer. The chain couples TRBV11-2 to TRBJ2-5, with 12 bases fitting TRBD2. Sequences were obtained from lung tumor tissue. The CDR3, as DNA: TGTGCCAGCAGCGCCTCCGGGACTAGCGGGTCGCGGGAGACCCAGTACTTC. This gives the protein CASSASGTSGSRETQYF. Full variable domain (missing parts from reference TRBV11-2 and TRBJ2-5): EAGVAQSPRYKIIEKRQSVAFWCNPISGHATLYWYQQILGQGPKLLIQFQNNGVVDDSQLPKDRFSAERLKGVDSTLKIQPAKLEDSAVYLCASSASGTSGSRETQYFGPGTRLLVL.